This T cell receptor (beta chain) was identified during a study of T cell repertoires in cytomegalovirus infection. Study overall: Recently identified HLA-C-restricted and well-studied HLA-B-restricted CMV epitopes were used. An indication of both CMV infection and matching HLA type came from public TCR beta signatures.

Trimming removed 8 bases at V and 4 bases at J, with 16 bases between. The V gene's germline CDR1 is MNHNS and CDR2 SASEGT. This CDR3 spans 14 amino acids. A remark on this clonotype: Its antigen is still unknown.

Overall study results and limits: Clonotypes of TCR beta that were HLA-C-restricted and CMV-specific dominated the ex vivo response. Cumulative frequency (of public TCR beta family members) identified carriers of CMV plus the relevant HLA.

TCRdb used MiXCR to reprocess the reads, holding one entry per CDR3 protein. The sample has about 900,000 distinct CDR3 sequences; about a third are singletons. This sequence was found in a human donor in good health (CMV status not recorded). Some clones in this sample may be carry-over from other donors' samples. The source was cultured CD8+ T cells from PBMCs, collected from culture after CMV antigen stimulation. J is TRBJ2-3 and V is TRBV6-1; weak D call: TRBD2 (7 bases). CDR3 protein: CASGGRGWPDTQYF. The CDR3 DNA sequence: TGTGCCAGCGGGGGGCGGGGGTGGCCAGATACGCAGTATTTT.